Shown below are 21 T cell receptor beta chains from a single sample sequenced in a study of T-cell memory formation after mild COVID-19. MiXCR was run by TCRdb on the 5' RACE reads, yielding one entry per CDR3 protein. Of some 150,000 distinct CDR3 sequences listed, less than 20% are singletons. Sequencing was performed on PBMCs or a T cell subset sorted from them (not recorded which). These receptors originate from an adult woman who had mild COVID-19 (a few samples of this study predate the infection). Cell type and time point are not known.

This CDR3 reads CASSLPTPGHEQFF. The CDR3 DNA follows: TGTGCCAGCAGCCTACCGACCCCCGGACATGAGCAGTTCTTC. The V call is TRBV5-6, the J call TRBJ2-1; D gene ambiguous. The CDR3 has 14 amino acids. Deletions cut 4 bases from V and 8 bases from J, with 16 bases between. CDR1 and CDR2 (germline): SGHDT, YYEEEE.

CDR3 region: CASSLAPTPIGYTF. As DNA, the CDR3 is TGTGCCAGCAGCTTGGCCCCGACACCTATTGGCTACACCTTC. The rearrangement uses TRBV5-5 and TRBJ1-2; D is unresolved. The CDR3 is 14 residues long. Germline values: CDR1 SGHKS, CDR2 YYEKEE (reference sequence). The germline V and J ends were trimmed by 0 bases and 7 bases, with 13 bases remaining between them.

The chain links TRBV11-3 to TRBJ2-1; D unclear. CDR1 and CDR2 from the germline V gene are SGHNT and YENEEA. The germline V and J ends were trimmed by 1 base and 8 bases, with 12 bases remaining between them. The CDR3 contains 14 residues. This CDR3 is CASSLGTDDDEQFF. The CDR3 DNA follows: TGTGCCAGCAGCTTAGGCACAGATGACGATGAGCAGTTCTTC.

The V gene is TRBV7-8, the J gene TRBJ2-7; D ambiguous. The CDR3 consists of 12 residues. Between the trimmed V and J ends, which lost 3 bases and 3 bases, there was a span of 6 bases. Germline loops: CDR1 SGHVS, CDR2 FQNEAQ. Written as DNA, the CDR3 is TGTGCCAGCAGCTTGCCTTACTACGAGCAGTACTTC. Translating it yields CASSLPYYEQYF. Together with reference TRBV7-8 and TRBJ2-7, the CDR3 gives the full variable domain: GAGVSQSPRYKVAKRGQDVALRCDPISGHVSLFWYQQALGQGPEFLTYFQNEAQLDKSGLPSDRFFAERPEGSVSTLKIQRTQQEDSAVYLCASSLPYYEQYFGPGTRLTVT.

V gene TRBV5-1 combines with J gene TRBJ1-1; D remains unclear. This CDR3 region has 12 residues. CDR1 is SGHRS and CDR2 is YFSETQ in the germline V gene. Trimming shortened V by 0 bases and J by 2 bases, and 2 bases separated the two germline ends. CDR3: CASSLANTEAFF. The DNA for the CDR3 is TGCGCCAGCAGCTTGGCTAACACTGAAGCTTTCTTT.

The chain joins TRBV24-1 to TRBJ1-1, with a weak D call TRBD1 (5 bases). The CDR3 is 15 residues long. Looked up from germline, CDR1 is KGHDR and CDR2 is SFDVKD. Trimming took off 4 bases at V and 4 bases at J, with 15 bases between the two ends. The CDR3 sequence is CATSEGGEVSTEAFF. CDR3 in DNA: TGTGCCACCAGTGAGGGAGGGGAAGTGAGCACTGAAGCTTTCTTT.

The V call is TRBV4-3, the J call TRBJ2-3, with 7 bases aligning to TRBD1. The CDR3 has 15 amino acids. J was trimmed by 4 bases and V by 3 bases; bases with no gene match: 7. Germline V CDR1 and CDR2: LGHNA, YSLEER. The CDR3 bases are TGCGCCAGCAGCCAGAACGGGCAGGGGGCAGATACGCAGTATTTT. Translation: CASSQNGQGADTQYF.

The sample holds a few counts of this clonotype. The chain combines TRBV27 with TRBJ2-5; 8 bases are shared with TRBD1. The CDR3 length is 14 residues. Germline values: CDR1 MNHEY, CDR2 SMNVEV (reference sequence). The V segment lost 4 bases and the J segment 4 bases; nucleotides outside the gene matches: 5. As DNA, the CDR3 is TGTGCCAGCAGTTGGGCAGGGGGCGGAGAGACCCAGTACTTC. This gives the protein CASSWAGGGETQYF.

This clonotype was counted a few times. The chain employs TRBV29-1 and TRBJ1-5; D possibly corresponds to TRBD1 (5 bases). The CDR3 runs 13 residues. Germline V gives CDR1 SQVTM, CDR2 ANQGSEA. Deletions cut 7 bases from V and 6 bases from J, with 16 bases between. The CDR3 region is CSATPGGGQPQHF. In DNA form, the CDR3 reads TGCAGCGCGACTCCGGGGGGGGGTCAGCCCCAGCATTTT. Full variable domain (rest looked up from reference TRBV29-1 and TRBJ1-5): SAVISQKPSRDICQRGTSLTIQCQVDSQVTMMFWYRQQPGQSLTLIATANQGSEATYESGFVIDKFPISRPNLTFSTLTVSNMSPEDSSIYLCSATPGGGQPQHFGDGTRLSIL.

This clonotype is a singleton in its sample. This chain uses TRBV6-4 with TRBJ2-5; 9 bases are shared with TRBD1. Germline CDR1 and CDR2: MRHNA and SNTAGT. This CDR3 region has 15 residues. Trimming cost V 6 bases and J 4 bases; bases outside gene matches: 9. The CDR3 loop reads CASRGTTGGRETQYF. The CDR3, as DNA: TGTGCCAGCAGAGGTACGACAGGGGGACGAGAGACCCAGTACTTC.

The rearrangement joins TRBV12-3 or TRBV12-4 to TRBJ2-3; maybe TRBD2 (6 bases). Trimming cost V 8 bases and J 0 bases, with 15 bases left between them. The CDR3 consists of 15 residues. This CDR3 is CASAKRGASTDTQYF. For the CDR3, the DNA is TGTGCCAGCGCGAAGCGCGGGGCGAGCACAGATACGCAGTATTTT.

There are many counts of this clonotype. The rearrangement links TRBV5-1 to TRBJ2-2; no clear D gene. CDR1 and CDR2 from the germline V gene are SGHRS and YFSETQ. The CDR3 is 15 amino acids. Trimming removed 4 bases at V and 0 bases at J, with 10 bases between. The CDR3 is CASSLPAANTGELFF. The CDR3 DNA sequence: TGCGCCAGCAGCCTTCCTGCAGCGAACACCGGGGAGCTGTTTTTT.

The J gene is TRBJ2-3, the V gene TRBV12-3 or TRBV12-4, with 13 bases fitting TRBD2. The V segment lost 6 bases and the J segment 6 bases; nucleotides outside the gene matches: 9. The CDR3 contains 16 residues. CDR3 sequence (DNA): TGTGCCAGCAGCCAGGGGGGACTAGCGGGGACTGATACGCAGTATTTT. It encodes CASSQGGLAGTDTQYF.

V is TRBV5-1 and J is TRBJ2-5; the D call may be TRBD1 or TRBD2 (5 bases each). V dropped 4 bases and J dropped 1 base, with 11 bases sitting between them. Germline CDR1 reads SGHRS; CDR2 reads YFSETQ. CDR3 size: 14 residues. CDR3 sequence: CASSPGTVQETQYF. The CDR3 DNA sequence: TGCGCCAGCAGCCCCGGGACGGTCCAAGAGACCCAGTACTTC.

The chain combines TRBV18 with TRBJ2-7, with D perhaps matching TRBD1 (5 bases). This CDR3 is built from 14 residues. The V and J ends lost 6 bases and 2 bases respectively, with 14 bases between them. The germline V gene encodes CDR1 KGHSH and CDR2 LQKENI. CDR3 amino acids: CASSPQGTTYEQYF. Written as DNA, the CDR3 is TGTGCCAGCTCCCCTCAGGGAACGACCTACGAGCAGTACTTC.

The gene calls are TRBV4-1 and TRBJ2-1; D unclear. Germline assignment: CDR1 MGHRA and CDR2 YSYEKL. There are 16 residues in the CDR3. Trimming pared 0 bases from V and 0 bases from J, leaving 9 bases between. CDR3 nucleotide sequence: TGCGCCAGCAGCCAAGATCCAGCCCTCTCCTACAATGAGCAGTTCTTC. As protein: CASSQDPALSYNEQFF.

The chain combines TRBV12-3 or TRBV12-4 with TRBJ1-1; tentative D call: TRBD1 (6 bases). The CDR3 contains 15 residues. The V end lost 5 bases, the J end lost 1 base, and 14 bases lay between the germline ends. The CDR3 reads CASSKGDRRNTEAFF. CDR3 nucleotide sequence: TGTGCCAGCAGTAAGGGAGACAGGAGGAACACTGAAGCTTTCTTT.

This clonotype was found many times. This chain joins TRBV7-2 and TRBJ1-1; possibly TRBD1 for D (5 bases). Germline CDR1 reads SGHTA; CDR2 reads FQGNSA. The CDR3 spans 15 residues. Deletions cut 4 bases from V and 4 bases from J, with 16 bases between. The CDR3 region has the DNA TGTGCCAGCAGCTCCCCTGGCGGGGCCCGCACTGAAGCTTTCTTT. As protein: CASSSPGGARTEAFF.

The chain joins TRBV20-1 to TRBJ1-2, with a weak D call TRBD1 (5 bases). Trimming removed 0 bases from V and 4 bases from J, with 9 bases in between. The length of the CDR3 is 13 residues. CDR1 is DFQATT, CDR2 SNEGSKA, per germline (reference sequence). This CDR3 reads CSARDEGPYGYTF. The CDR3 bases are TGCAGTGCTAGAGATGAGGGACCCTATGGCTACACCTTC.

This clonotype was observed a few times. This chain joins TRBV24-1 and TRBJ2-5; the match to TRBD1 covers 7 bases. V lost 1 base to trimming and J lost 4 bases; unmatched junction nucleotides: 5. Germline-derived CDR1 and CDR2 are KGHDR and SFDVKD. The CDR3 is made up of 15 amino acids. CDR3 DNA: TGTGCCACCAGTGATTTCCCACAGGGGAGAGAGACCCAGTACTTC. Its protein product is CATSDFPQGRETQYF.

The sample holds many counts of this clonotype. The rearrangement joins TRBV27 to TRBJ2-1; 7 bases line up with TRBD2. CDR1 MNHEY and CDR2 SMNVEV come from the germline V gene (reference sequence). This CDR3 contains 15 residues. The ends lost 5 bases at V and 6 bases at J; junction bases unmatched: 10. The CDR3 sequence: CASSPQGLVSNEQFF. In nucleotides, the CDR3 is TGTGCCAGCAGTCCCCAAGGACTAGTTAGCAATGAGCAGTTCTTC.